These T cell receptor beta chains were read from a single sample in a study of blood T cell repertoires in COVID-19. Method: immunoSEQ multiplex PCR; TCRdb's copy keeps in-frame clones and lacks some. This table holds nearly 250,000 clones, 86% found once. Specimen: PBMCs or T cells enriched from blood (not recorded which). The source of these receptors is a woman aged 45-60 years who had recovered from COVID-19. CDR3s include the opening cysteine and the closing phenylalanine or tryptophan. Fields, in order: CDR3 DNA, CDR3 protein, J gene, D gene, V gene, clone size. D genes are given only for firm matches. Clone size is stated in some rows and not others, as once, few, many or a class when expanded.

TGTGCCAGCAACCCCGTGGCTGGCGGGGGACAATATGGCTACACCTTC	CASNPVAGGGQYGYTF	TRBJ1-2	.	TRBV2	.
TGTGCCAGCAGCGCTTCCGGGACTAGCGGGGGAAACCTGAATGAGCAGTTCTTC	CASSASGTSGGNLNEQFF	TRBJ2-1	TRBD2	TRBV11-3	.
TGTGCCAGCGCCCCCACCAGGGTTCCCTACGAGCAGTACTTC	CASAPTRVPYEQYF	TRBJ2-7	.	TRBV28	.
TGTGCCAGCAGCCCAGCACCAGACAGACATCAGCCCCAGCATTTT	CASSPAPDRHQPQHF	TRBJ1-5	.	TRBV28	.
TGTGCCAGCAGCGACCGGGAGGATTTATGGGGCTACACCTTC	CASSDREDLWGYTF	TRBJ1-2	.	TRBV7-9	.
TGTGCCAGCAGCCCCCCGGGAGGCAATCAGCCCCAGCATTTT	CASSPPGGNQPQHF	TRBJ1-5	.	TRBV27	.
TGTGCCACCCAGCCGGGACAGAACAATCAGCCCCAGCATTTT	CATQPGQNNQPQHF	TRBJ1-5	TRBD1	TRBV19	.
TGTGCCAGCAGCCAAGAATCGGGACAGGGCCACGAGCAGTACTTC	CASSQESGQGHEQYF	TRBJ2-7	TRBD1	TRBV14	.
TGTGCCTGGTCTCGGGTTACTGAAGCTTTCTTT	CAWSRVTEAFF	TRBJ1-1	.	TRBV30	.
TGTGCCAGCAGCTTCGATGAGCAGTTCTTC	CASSFDEQFF	TRBJ2-1	.	TRBV7-6	.
TGTGCCACCTCAGGAGAGACTAGTCTTGTGGATGGCTACACCTTC	CATSGETSLVDGYTF	TRBJ1-2	.	TRBV3-1/TRBV3-2	.
TGTGCCAGCAGCGCTCGCCGGGCAGGGAATGAGCAGTTCTTC	CASSARRAGNEQFF	TRBJ2-1	.	TRBV7-3	.
TGTGCCAGCAGCTTAGGAGCGGGGGGGCCTCAAGAGACCCAGTACTTC	CASSLGAGGPQETQYF	TRBJ2-5	TRBD2	TRBV11-3	.
TGCAGTGCTAGAGATGAGAGGACGCAGTATTTT	CSARDERTQYF	TRBJ2-3	.	TRBV20-1	.
TGTGCCAGCACTCCACAGGGATTTTCTCGTGACGAGCAGTACTTC	CASTPQGFSRDEQYF	TRBJ2-7	.	TRBV27	.
TGCGCCAGCAGCTTGCTCGTAGGCAGGGGAAACGAGCAGTACTTC	CASSLLVGRGNEQYF	TRBJ2-7	.	TRBV5-1	.
TGCGCCAGCAGCTCAACCGGGACTACCAATGAGCAGTTCTTC	CASSSTGTTNEQFF	TRBJ2-1	TRBD2	TRBV5-1	.
TGTGCCAGCAGCTCGACAGGATACAATGAGCAGTTCTTC	CASSSTGYNEQFF	TRBJ2-1	.	TRBV7-3	.
TGTGCCAGCAGCTTACAGTCCAATCAGCCCCAGCATTTT	CASSLQSNQPQHF	TRBJ1-5	.	TRBV7-2	.
TGTGCCAGCTCACAACCGGGACAGGGGCTGTACGAGCAGTACTTC	CASSQPGQGLYEQYF	TRBJ2-7	TRBD1	TRBV18	.
TGTGCCAGCAGCAAAGCGGGTGAACTGCCGGGTGGGTACTTC	CASSKAGELPGGYF	TRBJ2-7	.	TRBV21-1	.
TGTGCCAGCAGTTACGCGGAGCCACAAGAGACCCAGTACTTC	CASSYAEPQETQYF	TRBJ2-5	.	TRBV6-2/TRBV6-3	once
TGTGCAAGTCGCCCACAGACAGGGAATTCACCCCTCCACTTT	CASRPQTGNSPLHF	TRBJ1-6	.	TRBV12-2	.
TGTGCCAGCAGCCCGGGACAGGCCTTAAACTATGGCTACACCTTC	CASSPGQALNYGYTF	TRBJ1-2	TRBD1	TRBV7-3	.
TGTGCCAGCTCACACCGGAGCAATCAGCCCCAGCATTTT	CASSHRSNQPQHF	TRBJ1-5	.	TRBV18	.
TGTGCCAGCAGTTTTGGCCCGGAGGGAGTAGCTAACTATGGCTACACCTTC	CASSFGPEGVANYGYTF	TRBJ1-2	.	TRBV27	.
TGCGCCAGCGGAGCAGTAGCGGGGGTTGAGACCCAGTACTTC	CASGAVAGVETQYF	TRBJ2-5	TRBD2	TRBV5-1	.
TGTGCCAGCAGCCACAATCCCTTAGCATCCGGTAGCTCCTACAATGAGCAGTTCTTC	CASSHNPLASGSSYNEQFF	TRBJ2-1	.	TRBV7-3	.
TGTGCCAGTAGTACACTAACTGATCAGCCCCAGCATTTT	CASSTLTDQPQHF	TRBJ1-5	.	TRBV19	.
TGTGCCAGCAGCTTAGCGCGGCGGGCCGGGGAGAGCACTGAAGCTTTCTTT	CASSLARRAGESTEAFF	TRBJ1-1	.	TRBV7-8	.
TGTGCCAGCAGCTTAACACAGGGGGCCAGTGAGACCCAGTACTTC	CASSLTQGASETQYF	TRBJ2-5	TRBD1	TRBV7-2	.
TGTGCCAGCAGCGATCAGGTTGCGGAAAAACTGTTTTTT	CASSDQVAEKLFF	TRBJ1-4	.	TRBV9	.
TGTGCCAGCAGCTCGAGACAGGGGCTAGACGAGCAGTACTTC	CASSSRQGLDEQYF	TRBJ2-7	TRBD1	TRBV7-9	many
TGTGCCAGCAGCTCCCTAAACGAAAAACTGTTTTTT	CASSSLNEKLFF	TRBJ1-4	.	TRBV7-2	.
TGTGCCAGCATCACCGCCGGGACAGCCAACACTGAAGCTTTCTTT	CASITAGTANTEAFF	TRBJ1-1	TRBD1	TRBV5-6	.
TGTGCCAGCAGTTATTCGGACAGGGTTAATTCACCCCTCCACTTT	CASSYSDRVNSPLHF	TRBJ1-6	TRBD1	TRBV6-2/TRBV6-3	.
TGTGCCTGGAGTGGACGGACAGCCATGAACACTGAAGCTTTCTTT	CAWSGRTAMNTEAFF	TRBJ1-1	.	TRBV30	.
TGTGCCACCAGCAGAGGTGGTGGCCAGCCCCAGCATTTT	CATSRGGGQPQHF	TRBJ1-5	.	TRBV15	.
TGTGCCAGCAGTTTAGCTGGGGCCCACGAGCAGTACTTC	CASSLAGAHEQYF	TRBJ2-7	.	TRBV12-3/TRBV12-4	once
TGTGCCTGGAGAACAGGGGGCTCGGTTAGCACTGAAGCTTTCTTT	CAWRTGGSVSTEAFF	TRBJ1-1	TRBD1	TRBV30	.
TGTGCCAGCAGCTTAGTTTCCGGGGGTTCCAATTCACCCCTCCACTTT	CASSLVSGGSNSPLHF	TRBJ1-6	.	TRBV7-2	few
TGCGCCAGCAGCCAACCTGCACAGGGGACTAACTATGGCTACACCTTC	CASSQPAQGTNYGYTF	TRBJ1-2	TRBD1	TRBV4-1	.
TGTGCCAGCAGCTTGCTGGAGGGCGCCTCCAGACCAGATACGCAGTATTTT	CASSLLEGASRPDTQYF	TRBJ2-3	.	TRBV5-6	.
TGTGCCAGCTCACCGGACAGGGACAGTGAGCAGTTCTTC	CASSPDRDSEQFF	TRBJ2-1	TRBD1	TRBV18	.
TGTGCCAGCGGACGACAGTCTTATGGAGCCTACACCTTC	CASGRQSYGAYTF	TRBJ1-2	.	TRBV6-6	.
TGTGCCAGTAGTGCCGACAGGGGTACAGTCTACGAGCAGTACTTC	CASSADRGTVYEQYF	TRBJ2-7	TRBD1	TRBV19	.
TGTGCCAGCAGTTACTCAATTCTGAGTGGTAACGAGCAGTACTTC	CASSYSILSGNEQYF	TRBJ2-7	.	TRBV6-2/TRBV6-3	.
TGTGCCAGTAGTACCGTTACTGGACTCCAGGGGAATACGCAGTATTTT	CASSTVTGLQGNTQYF	TRBJ2-3	.	TRBV19	.
TGTGCCAGCAGTCCTACAACCGGGACAGCCCTCCACTTT	CASSPTTGTALHF	TRBJ1-6	TRBD1	TRBV9	once
TGTGCCAGCAGCCCGGGCGCCGGGGGAGGGTTCACTGAAGCTTTCTTT	CASSPGAGGGFTEAFF	TRBJ1-1	.	TRBV3-1/TRBV3-2	.
TGCGCCAGCAGCCAAGATCTCTACTACGAGCAGTACTTC	CASSQDLYYEQYF	TRBJ2-7	.	TRBV4-1	.
TGTGCCAGCAGTTTTCGGCCAGCGGCCTACGAGCAGTACTTC	CASSFRPAAYEQYF	TRBJ2-7	.	TRBV27	.
TGTGCCAGCAGTGAAGAGGTTAGCGGCAGCGGGGAGCTGTTTTTT	CASSEEVSGSGELFF	TRBJ2-2	.	TRBV6-1	.
TGTGCCAGCAGCCAAGAAAGCGACCTACGGGACACTGAAGCTTTCTTT	CASSQESDLRDTEAFF	TRBJ1-1	.	TRBV14	once
TGTGCCAGCAGTGGGGACAGGGAATACGAGCAGTACTTC	CASSGDREYEQYF	TRBJ2-7	TRBD1	TRBV6-4	.
TGTGCCACCAGCAGAGGTTATTTTTCCTACGAGCAGTACTTC	CATSRGYFSYEQYF	TRBJ2-7	.	TRBV15	.
TGTGCCACTCAGGGGGATGGCGACGAGCAGTACTTC	CATQGDGDEQYF	TRBJ2-7	TRBD1	TRBV24-1	once
TGTGCCAGCAGCCAAAGTAGAGACAAGGGGTCGAATGGCTACACCTTC	CASSQSRDKGSNGYTF	TRBJ1-2	.	TRBV16	.
TGCAGCGTTGAAGGGGCAGGGGGCGGCTATGGCTACACCTTC	CSVEGAGGGYGYTF	TRBJ1-2	TRBD1	TRBV29-1	.